These T cell receptor beta chains were read from a single sample in a study of T-cell memory formation after mild COVID-19. TCRdb re-analysed the 5' RACE reads in MiXCR, keeping a single row per CDR3 protein. The sample carries about 270,000 distinct CDR3 sequences, roughly 17% recorded once. Sequences were obtained from PBMCs or a T cell subset sorted from them (not recorded which). All receptors derive from a man between 18 and 29 years old who had mild COVID-19 (a few samples of this study predate the infection). Cell type and time point are not known. Both conserved end residues are part of each CDR3. D genes are given only for firm matches. The size entry is marked missing in some rows and otherwise reads once, few, many or a size class.

clone size: .
V gene: TRBV3-1
D gene: .
J gene: TRBJ1-5
CDR3 protein: CASSQDIRNQPQHF
CDR3 DNA: TGTGCCAGCAGCCAAGACATACGCAATCAGCCCCAGCATTTT

clone size: few
V gene: TRBV12-3/TRBV12-4
D gene: .
J gene: TRBJ1-4
CDR3 protein: CASTSGVREQGEKLFF
CDR3 DNA: TGTGCCAGCACCTCAGGGGTTAGGGAACAAGGCGAAAAACTGTTTTTT

clone size: .
V gene: TRBV7-9
D gene: TRBD2
J gene: TRBJ2-3
CDR3 protein: CASSLAFGASGGTDTQYF
CDR3 DNA: TGTGCCAGCAGCTTAGCCTTTGGGGCTAGCGGCGGCACAGATACGCAGTATTTT

clone size: .
V gene: TRBV6-2/TRBV6-3
D gene: .
J gene: TRBJ2-1
CDR3 protein: CASTRRGAGGFGEQFF
CDR3 DNA: TGTGCCAGCACCAGAAGGGGCGCAGGGGGGTTTGGTGAGCAGTTCTTC

clone size: many
V gene: TRBV12-3/TRBV12-4
D gene: TRBD1
J gene: TRBJ2-2
CDR3 protein: CASSLLGQGRHTGELFF
CDR3 DNA: TGTGCCAGCAGCCTTCTCGGACAGGGGCGACACACCGGGGAGCTGTTTTTT

clone size: few
V gene: TRBV7-8
D gene: .
J gene: TRBJ1-1
CDR3 protein: CASSLARQTEAFF
CDR3 DNA: TGTGCCAGCAGCTTAGCACGCCAGACTGAAGCTTTCTTT

clone size: .
V gene: TRBV7-3
D gene: .
J gene: TRBJ1-6
CDR3 protein: CASSLNPNQGNSPLHF
CDR3 DNA: TGTGCCAGCAGCTTAAACCCCAATCAAGGGAATTCACCCCTCCACTTT

clone size: .
V gene: TRBV6-2/TRBV6-3
D gene: .
J gene: TRBJ2-5
CDR3 protein: CASRERTALRTQYF
CDR3 DNA: TGTGCCAGCAGAGAGCGGACAGCGCTGAGGACCCAGTACTTC

clone size: .
V gene: TRBV18
D gene: .
J gene: TRBJ1-3
CDR3 protein: CASSPDSAGNTIYF
CDR3 DNA: TGTGCCAGCTCACCGGACAGTGCTGGAAACACCATATATTTT

clone size: .
V gene: TRBV7-6
D gene: TRBD1
J gene: TRBJ2-5
CDR3 protein: CASSLATRGRGRQETQYF
CDR3 DNA: TGTGCCAGCAGCTTAGCCACTCGTGGCAGGGGGCGACAAGAGACCCAGTACTTC

clone size: few
V gene: TRBV4-2
D gene: .
J gene: TRBJ2-7
CDR3 protein: CASSQGVEQGLGQYF
CDR3 DNA: TGTGCCAGCAGCCAAGGAGTGGAACAGGGTTTAGGGCAGTACTTC

clone size: .
V gene: TRBV20-1
D gene: .
J gene: TRBJ1-2
CDR3 protein: CSARGGTGYYGYTF
CDR3 DNA: TGCAGTGCTAGAGGCGGAACAGGGTACTATGGCTACACCTTC

clone size: .
V gene: TRBV29-1
D gene: .
J gene: TRBJ2-7
CDR3 protein: CSVESDSYEQYF
CDR3 DNA: TGCAGCGTTGAGTCGGATTCCTACGAGCAGTACTTC

clone size: .
V gene: TRBV7-2
D gene: .
J gene: TRBJ1-2
CDR3 protein: CASSSRTGYGYTF
CDR3 DNA: TGTGCCAGCAGCTCCCGGACGGGCTATGGCTACACCTTC

clone size: .
V gene: TRBV7-6
D gene: TRBD1
J gene: TRBJ1-1
CDR3 protein: CASSWTTGEAFF
CDR3 DNA: TGTGCCAGCAGCTGGACAACAGGGGAGGCTTTCTTT

clone size: few
V gene: TRBV12-3/TRBV12-4
D gene: TRBD2
J gene: TRBJ2-7
CDR3 protein: CASAGGVQGPTYEQYF
CDR3 DNA: TGTGCCAGCGCGGGAGGGGTTCAGGGCCCTACCTACGAGCAGTACTTC

clone size: few
V gene: TRBV15
D gene: .
J gene: TRBJ2-7
CDR3 protein: CATSRGNYNEQYF
CDR3 DNA: TGTGCCACCAGCAGAGGTAATTACAACGAGCAGTACTTC

clone size: .
V gene: TRBV4-2
D gene: TRBD2
J gene: TRBJ2-3
CDR3 protein: CASSQPVSAGELDTQYF
CDR3 DNA: TGTGCCAGCAGCCAACCAGTCTCAGCGGGGGAATTAGATACGCAGTATTTT

clone size: .
V gene: TRBV12-3/TRBV12-4
D gene: .
J gene: TRBJ2-5
CDR3 protein: CASSLFGSKETQYF
CDR3 DNA: TGTGCCAGCAGTTTATTTGGCAGCAAAGAGACCCAGTACTTC

clone size: .
V gene: TRBV6-2/TRBV6-3
D gene: TRBD2
J gene: TRBJ2-1
CDR3 protein: CAARAGGSNEQFF
CDR3 DNA: TGTGCCGCCCGGGCGGGGGGGAGCAATGAGCAGTTCTTC

clone size: .
V gene: TRBV4-1
D gene: TRBD1
J gene: TRBJ1-6
CDR3 protein: CASSGVKTGANSPLHF
CDR3 DNA: TGCGCCAGCAGCGGCGTCAAGACAGGGGCGAATTCACCCCTCCACTTT

clone size: few
V gene: TRBV29-1
D gene: .
J gene: TRBJ2-3
CDR3 protein: CSVEIGQSDTQYF
CDR3 DNA: TGCAGCGTTGAGATTGGACAGTCAGATACGCAGTATTTT

clone size: few
V gene: TRBV5-4
D gene: .
J gene: TRBJ2-5
CDR3 protein: CASSSLTGTETQYF
CDR3 DNA: TGTGCCAGCAGCTCCTTAACCGGGACAGAGACCCAGTACTTC

clone size: .
V gene: TRBV6-5
D gene: TRBD2
J gene: TRBJ2-3
CDR3 protein: CASSMGGGDTQYF
CDR3 DNA: TGTGCCAGCAGCATGGGGGGGGGAGATACGCAGTATTTT

clone size: few
V gene: TRBV7-6
D gene: .
J gene: TRBJ2-1
CDR3 protein: CASSLREGDYNEQFF
CDR3 DNA: TGTGCCAGCAGCCTCAGGGAAGGGGACTACAATGAGCAGTTCTTC

clone size: .
V gene: TRBV4-1
D gene: .
J gene: TRBJ1-2
CDR3 protein: CASSYQDTGIGNF
CDR3 DNA: TGCGCCAGCAGCTATCAAGATACGGGGATCGGGAATTTC

clone size: few
V gene: TRBV7-6
D gene: .
J gene: TRBJ2-3
CDR3 protein: CASSLAATSTDTQYF
CDR3 DNA: TGTGCCAGCAGCTTAGCGGCTACTAGCACAGATACGCAGTATTTT

clone size: few
V gene: TRBV12-3/TRBV12-4
D gene: .
J gene: TRBJ2-3
CDR3 protein: CASSFWGIRTDTQYF
CDR3 DNA: TGTGCCAGCAGTTTCTGGGGGATCCGCACAGATACGCAGTATTTT

clone size: .
V gene: TRBV13
D gene: TRBD1
J gene: TRBJ1-1
CDR3 protein: CASSTKQGAGTEAFF
CDR3 DNA: TGTGCCAGCAGCACGAAGCAGGGGGCGGGCACTGAAGCTTTCTTT

clone size: .
V gene: TRBV4-1
D gene: .
J gene: TRBJ1-5
CDR3 protein: CASSQVVEPFSNQPQHF
CDR3 DNA: TGCGCCAGCAGCCAAGTGGTCGAACCCTTTAGCAATCAGCCCCAGCATTTT

clone size: .
V gene: TRBV19
D gene: TRBD1
J gene: TRBJ1-1
CDR3 protein: CASSISGQVPASF
CDR3 DNA: TGTGCCAGTAGTATCTCGGGACAGGTCCCTGCAAGCTTT

clone size: .
V gene: TRBV7-8
D gene: .
J gene: TRBJ2-4
CDR3 protein: CASSLAVGSAKNIQYF
CDR3 DNA: TGTGCCAGCAGCCTCGCGGTTGGGTCGGCCAAAAACATTCAGTACTTC

clone size: few
V gene: TRBV12-3/TRBV12-4
D gene: .
J gene: TRBJ1-1
CDR3 protein: CASSSGLRVTEAFF
CDR3 DNA: TGTGCCAGCAGTTCGGGATTGAGGGTCACTGAAGCTTTCTTT

clone size: many
V gene: TRBV7-9
D gene: TRBD1
J gene: TRBJ1-2
CDR3 protein: CASSPGGYGYTF
CDR3 DNA: TGTGCCAGCAGTCCAGGGGGATATGGCTACACCTTC

clone size: few
V gene: TRBV6-6
D gene: TRBD2
J gene: TRBJ2-2
CDR3 protein: CASSYSVQRGVSGELFF
CDR3 DNA: TGTGCCAGCAGTTACTCGGTCCAGCGGGGGGTCTCCGGGGAGCTGTTTTTT

clone size: .
V gene: TRBV7-9
D gene: .
J gene: TRBJ2-2
CDR3 protein: CASSLLSRPYSTGELFF
CDR3 DNA: TGTGCCAGCAGCTTACTCTCGAGGCCCTATTCCACCGGGGAGCTGTTTTTT

clone size: .
V gene: TRBV7-9
D gene: TRBD1
J gene: TRBJ1-6
CDR3 protein: CASSLADRASPLHF
CDR3 DNA: TGTGCCAGCAGCTTGGCCGACAGGGCTTCACCCCTCCACTTT

clone size: .
V gene: TRBV7-9
D gene: TRBD1
J gene: TRBJ1-2
CDR3 protein: CASSLHKTGMGRGYTF
CDR3 DNA: TGTGCCAGCAGCTTACATAAGACAGGGATGGGCCGCGGCTACACCTTC

clone size: few
V gene: TRBV12-3/TRBV12-4
D gene: .
J gene: TRBJ2-3
CDR3 protein: CASSFRLVPDTQYF
CDR3 DNA: TGTGCCAGCAGTTTTCGACTAGTTCCAGATACGCAGTATTTT

clone size: .
V gene: TRBV11-2
D gene: .
J gene: TRBJ2-1
CDR3 protein: CASSLTLISSYNEQFF
CDR3 DNA: TGTGCCAGCAGCTTAACCCTGATAAGCTCCTACAATGAGCAGTTCTTC

clone size: few
V gene: TRBV5-1
D gene: TRBD1
J gene: TRBJ2-7
CDR3 protein: CASSLEGAGFTYEQYF
CDR3 DNA: TGCGCCAGCAGCTTGGAGGGGGCAGGATTCACCTACGAGCAGTACTTC

clone size: few
V gene: TRBV7-2
D gene: .
J gene: TRBJ1-2
CDR3 protein: CASRRSAAGYTF
CDR3 DNA: TGTGCCAGCCGACGGTCCGCCGCGGGCTACACCTTC